This TCR beta chain comes out of a study of cytomegalovirus exposure and HLA in healthy donors. TCRdb's table, derived via immunoSEQ multiplex PCR, lists solely in-frame clones and lacks some. The sample yields 100,000 to 120,000 clones, 85% to 90% seen once. Trimming at V came to 8 bases and at J to 4 bases, leaving 5 bases not matched to a gene. The V gene's germline CDR1 is MNHNY and CDR2 SVGAGI (reference sequence). The length of the CDR3 is 13 residues. This clone was detected only once. The receptor's source is a young woman in good health and CMV-seropositive. The genes are TRBV6-6 and TRBJ2-1; 7 bases are a match to TRBD2. The sample taken for sequencing was PBMCs. In DNA, the CDR3 is TGTGCCAGCGGGAGGGGATGGTACAATGAGCAGTTCTTC. It is translated as CASGRGWYNEQFF.